A selection of T cell receptor beta chains follows, all from one sample in a study of cytomegalovirus exposure and HLA in healthy donors. Sequencing was performed with immunoSEQ multiplex PCR; in TCRdb, only in-frame clones are kept and a portion is missing. This table lists fewer than 200,000 clones. Sequenced sample: PBMCs. These receptors were taken from a woman aged 55-69 years in good health and CMV-seronegative. Each CDR3 is given with its conserved first and last residue. D genes are given only for firm matches.

d_gene	v_gene	j_gene	CDR3nt	CDR3aa
TRBD1	TRBV19	TRBJ2-2	TGTGCCAGTCAGGGACAGGGGAGGACCGGGGAGCTGTTTTTT	CASQGQGRTGELFF
NA	TRBV4-1	TRBJ2-1	TGCGCCAGCGGACAGCGATTTTCCTACAATGAGCAGTTCTTC	CASGQRFSYNEQFF
TRBD2	TRBV7-2	TRBJ2-2	TGTGCCAGCAGCTTTAGCGGGGGCCTTAACACCGGGGAGCTGTTTTTT	CASSFSGGLNTGELFF
TRBD1	TRBV27	TRBJ1-2	TGTGCCAGCAGTTGGGACAGGAACTATGGCTACACCTTC	CASSWDRNYGYTF
NA	TRBV7-9	TRBJ1-6	TGTGCCAGCAGCTTTAGTCTCATTTCACCCCTCCACTTT	CASSFSLISPLHF
TRBD1	TRBV11-2	TRBJ1-2	TGTGCCAGCAGCATTACACAGGGGGCCTATGGCTACACCTTC	CASSITQGAYGYTF
NA	TRBV6-1	TRBJ1-1	TGTGCCAGCAGTGTCTCCGGTCTCGCTGAAGCTTTCTTT	CASSVSGLAEAFF
NA	TRBV27	TRBJ1-6	TGTGCCAGCAGTTGGGGCCTTTTGAATAATTCACCCCTCCACTTT	CASSWGLLNNSPLHF
TRBD1	TRBV6-6	TRBJ1-5	TGTGCCAGCACAGGGGGCGTTAGCAATCAGCCCCAGCATTTT	CASTGGVSNQPQHF
TRBD1	TRBV4-3	TRBJ1-4	TGCGCCAGCAGCCAAAGCCCTCCGACAGGGGGTGAAAAACTGTTTTTT	CASSQSPPTGGEKLFF
NA	TRBV5-1	TRBJ2-6	TGCGCCAGCGGGGGGGCCGGGGCCAACGTCCTGACTTTC	CASGGAGANVLTF
NA	TRBV6-5	TRBJ1-4	TGTGCCAGCAGTTACGGGGGCGAAGAAAAACTGTTTTTT	CASSYGGEEKLFF
NA	TRBV29-1	TRBJ2-7	TGCAGCGTTGCGGGACTCCCCGGGACCGAGCAGTACTTC	CSVAGLPGTEQYF
NA	TRBV6-5	TRBJ2-1	TGTGCCACGAGGGTTAGCTCCTACAATGAGCAGTTCTTC	CATRVSSYNEQFF
TRBD1	TRBV6-5	TRBJ1-2	TGTGCCAGCAGTCAGGGGGCGCAAGGCTACGCCTTC	CASSQGAQGYAF
NA	TRBV6-6	TRBJ1-1	TGTGCCAGCAGTTACTCACACAGGGCCCGGAACACTGAAGCTTTCTTT	CASSYSHRARNTEAFF
NA	TRBV25-1	TRBJ1-1	TGTGCCAGCACTACAGGGTATTACCCTGAAGCTTTCTTT	CASTTGYYPEAFF
TRBD1	TRBV18	TRBJ1-2	TGTGCCAGCTCACCGGACAGGGGAGATGGCTACACCTTC	CASSPDRGDGYTF
TRBD1	TRBV7-9	TRBJ2-5	TGTGCCAGCAGCTTAGCCCTGACAGGGGGAGAGACCCAGTACTTC	CASSLALTGGETQYF
TRBD1	TRBV27	TRBJ1-5	TGTGCCAGCAGCTCCGGGACAGGGGCCAATCAGCCCCAGCATTTT	CASSSGTGANQPQHF
TRBD2	TRBV7-3	TRBJ2-3	TGTGCCAGCAGCTTAACTGGAAGGGGCGGGAGGGCCGGAGATACGCAGTATTTT	CASSLTGRGGRAGDTQYF
TRBD2	TRBV25-1	TRBJ2-7	TGTGCCAGCAGTATAGCGGGACTAGCGGGCCACGAGCAGTACTTC	CASSIAGLAGHEQYF
TRBD2	TRBV5-4	TRBJ2-7	TGTGCCAGCAGCCTCGGGACTAGCGGGGGGGCGGGCTACGAGCAGTACTTC	CASSLGTSGGAGYEQYF
NA	TRBV7-9	TRBJ2-1	TGTGCCAGCAGCCCTTCAGGGTCGGCAGGGATAAACAATGAGCAGTTCTTC	CASSPSGSAGINNEQFF
TRBD2	TRBV5-1	TRBJ2-5	TGCGCCAGCAGCAGGCTAGCGGGGATCCAAGAGACCCAGTACTTC	CASSRLAGIQETQYF
NA	TRBV29-1	TRBJ2-7	TGCAGCGTGCAAGGGACACCCTCTTCTCCCGACGAGCAGTACTTC	CSVQGTPSSPDEQYF
NA	TRBV9	TRBJ1-2	TGTGCCAGCAGCCCAAGACAGGACCCCTCCGGCTACACCTTC	CASSPRQDPSGYTF
NA	TRBV25-1	TRBJ1-2	TGTGCCAGCAGTGAAGGGGGGAGGGAGTTCTATGGCTACACCTTC	CASSEGGREFYGYTF
TRBD1	TRBV7-2	TRBJ2-7	TGTGCCAGCAGCCAAAACAGGGGGCCGAGCGAGCAGTACTTC	CASSQNRGPSEQYF
NA	TRBV4-2	TRBJ1-5	TGTGCCAGCAGCCAAGATCTGCGGGCTAGGACCCAGCATTTT	CASSQDLRARTQHF
TRBD2	TRBV5-1	TRBJ2-3	TGCGCCAGCAGCCGAACACTAGCGGCAGACACAGATACGCAGTATTTT	CASSRTLAADTDTQYF
NA	TRBV5-1	TRBJ2-3	TGCGCCAGCAGCAAATACTATAGCACAGATACGCAGTATTTT	CASSKYYSTDTQYF
TRBD2	TRBV19	TRBJ2-7	TGTGCCAGTAGTATCCTAGCGGGAGTATACGAGCAGTACTTC	CASSILAGVYEQYF
TRBD1	TRBV5-1	TRBJ2-7	TGCGCCAGCAGATTGGGGGACAGGGGCTCCTACGAGCAGTACTTC	CASRLGDRGSYEQYF
NA	TRBV5-4	TRBJ2-7	TGTGCCAGCAGCTTGGGACGGCTAGACTCCTACGAGCAGTACTTC	CASSLGRLDSYEQYF
NA	TRBV2	TRBJ2-1	TGTGCCAGCAGCAGGGGTCCCCTCAATGAGCAGTTCTTC	CASSRGPLNEQFF
TRBD2	TRBV5-4	TRBJ2-1	TGTGCCAGCAGCTTGGTCGGGGGGAACGGTGAGCAGTTCTTC	CASSLVGGNGEQFF
NA	TRBV6-6	TRBJ2-7	TGTGCCAGCAGTTACAGGGGCGACAGACGACACTACGAGCAGTACTTC	CASSYRGDRRHYEQYF
NA	TRBV25-1	TRBJ2-1	TGTGCCAGCAGGGCCAGTCGATCCTACAATGAGCAGTTCTTC	CASRASRSYNEQFF
NA	TRBV5-6	TRBJ2-2	TGTGCCAGCAGCTTGGTCAGGGTGGTGGCCGGGGAGCTGTTTTTT	CASSLVRVVAGELFF
NA	TRBV7-3	TRBJ2-7	TGTGCCCCAGAAGGGAGATGGAGATACGAGCAGTACTTC	CAPEGRWRYEQYF